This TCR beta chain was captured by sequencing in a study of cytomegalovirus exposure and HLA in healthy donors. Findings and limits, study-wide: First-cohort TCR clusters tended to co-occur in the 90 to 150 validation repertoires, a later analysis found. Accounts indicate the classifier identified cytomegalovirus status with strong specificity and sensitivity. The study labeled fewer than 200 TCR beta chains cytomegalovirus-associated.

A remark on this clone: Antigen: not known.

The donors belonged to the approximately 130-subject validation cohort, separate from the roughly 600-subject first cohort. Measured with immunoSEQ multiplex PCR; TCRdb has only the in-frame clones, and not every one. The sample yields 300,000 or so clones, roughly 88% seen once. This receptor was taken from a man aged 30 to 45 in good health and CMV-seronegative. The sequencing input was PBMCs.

The CDR3 region is CASSQMPGLASLETQYF. DNA of the CDR3: TGCGCCAGCAGCCAAATGCCGGGACTAGCCTCTTTAGAGACCCAGTACTTC. The chain couples TRBV4-1 to TRBJ2-5; 9 positions agree with TRBD2. The CDR3 has 17 amino acids. CDR1 is MGHRA, CDR2 YSYEKL, per germline. The V segment lost 2 bases and the J segment 4 bases; nucleotides outside the gene matches: 11.